What follows is one T cell receptor beta chain and its context. The entry originates in a study of OX40 agonist ivuxolimab in advanced cancers. The data were produced by immunoSEQ multiplex PCR, yet TCRdb's version contains in-frame clones alone and is incomplete. The sample has 45,000 to 60,000 clones, around 74% seen once. The CDR3 spans 19 residues. Looked up from germline, CDR1 is SGHTA and CDR2 is FQGNSA. Between the trimmed V and J ends, which lost 2 bases and 7 bases, there was a span of 30 bases. Material: CD4+ or CD8+ T cells sorted from blood, obtained in a trial of the OX40 agonist ivuxolimab. The receptor's source is an adult with an advanced solid tumor such as melanoma, head and neck, liver or kidney cancer. The J gene is TRBJ2-7, the V gene TRBV7-2, with D possibly TRBD1 on 7 matching bases. Written as DNA, the CDR3 is TGTGCCAGCAGCTTAAGGGGGCGGGACGGGTTCCTCTGGCCAGCGGAGCAGTACTTC. Encoded protein: CASSLRGRDGFLWPAEQYF.